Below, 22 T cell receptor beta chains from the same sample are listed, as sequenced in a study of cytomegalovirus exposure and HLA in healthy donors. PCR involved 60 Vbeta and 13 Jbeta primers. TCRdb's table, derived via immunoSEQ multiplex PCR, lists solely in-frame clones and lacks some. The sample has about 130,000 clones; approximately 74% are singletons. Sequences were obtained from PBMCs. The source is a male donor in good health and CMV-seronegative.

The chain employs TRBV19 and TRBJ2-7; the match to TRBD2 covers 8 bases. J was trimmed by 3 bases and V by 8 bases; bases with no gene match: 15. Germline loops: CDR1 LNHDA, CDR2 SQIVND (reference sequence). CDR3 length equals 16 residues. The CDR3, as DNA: TGTGCCAGTTCCCGGGGGGGGATCGGCGGGGACTACGAGCAGTACTTC. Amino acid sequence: CASSRGGIGGDYEQYF.

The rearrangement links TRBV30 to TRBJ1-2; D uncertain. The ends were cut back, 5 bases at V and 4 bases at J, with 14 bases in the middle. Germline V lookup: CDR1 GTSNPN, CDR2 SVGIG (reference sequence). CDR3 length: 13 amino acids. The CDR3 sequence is CAWGLDSLYGYTF. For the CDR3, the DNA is TGTGCCTGGGGCTTAGACTCCCTCTATGGCTACACCTTC.

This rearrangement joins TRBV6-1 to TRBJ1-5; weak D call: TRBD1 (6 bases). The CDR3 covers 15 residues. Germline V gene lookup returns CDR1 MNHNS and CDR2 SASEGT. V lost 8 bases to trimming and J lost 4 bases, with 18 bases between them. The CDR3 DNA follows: TGTGCCAGCTTTCAACGGGGACAAACAAATCAGCCCCAGCATTTT. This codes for CASFQRGQTNQPQHF.

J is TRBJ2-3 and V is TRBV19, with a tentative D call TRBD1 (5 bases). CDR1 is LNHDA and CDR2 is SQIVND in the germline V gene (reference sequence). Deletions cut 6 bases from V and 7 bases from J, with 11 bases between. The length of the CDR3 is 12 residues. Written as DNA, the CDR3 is TGTGCCAGTAGAGACCAGGGAAATACGCAGTATTTT. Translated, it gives CASRDQGNTQYF.

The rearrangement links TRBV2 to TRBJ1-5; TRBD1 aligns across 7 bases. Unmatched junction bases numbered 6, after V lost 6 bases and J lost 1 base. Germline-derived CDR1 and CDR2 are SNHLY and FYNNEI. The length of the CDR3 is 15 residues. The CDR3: CASRRGQASNQPQHF. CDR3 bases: TGTGCCAGCAGAAGAGGACAGGCAAGCAATCAGCCCCAGCATTTT. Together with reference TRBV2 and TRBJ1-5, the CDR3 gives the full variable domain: EPEVTQTPSHQVTQMGQEVILRCVPISNHLYFYWYRQILGQKVEFLVSFYNNEISEKSEIFDDQFSVERPDGSNFTLKIRSTKLEDSAMYFCASRRGQASNQPQHFGDGTRLSIL.

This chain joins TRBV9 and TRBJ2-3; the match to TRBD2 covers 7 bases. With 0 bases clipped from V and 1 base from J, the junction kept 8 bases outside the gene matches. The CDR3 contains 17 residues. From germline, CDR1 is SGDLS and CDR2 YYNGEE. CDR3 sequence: CASSVDSSGTRTDTQYF. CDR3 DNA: TGTGCCAGCAGCGTAGATTCCAGCGGGACCCGCACAGATACGCAGTATTTT.

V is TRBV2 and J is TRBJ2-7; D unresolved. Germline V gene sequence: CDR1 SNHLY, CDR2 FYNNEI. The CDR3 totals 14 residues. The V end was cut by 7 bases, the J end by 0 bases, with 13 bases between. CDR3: CASKERSVSYEQYF. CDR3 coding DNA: TGTGCCAGCAAGGAAAGGAGCGTCTCCTACGAGCAGTACTTC.

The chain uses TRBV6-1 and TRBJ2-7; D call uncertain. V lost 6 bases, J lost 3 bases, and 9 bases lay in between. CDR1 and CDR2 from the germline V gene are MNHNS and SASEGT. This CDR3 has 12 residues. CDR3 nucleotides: TGTGCCAGCAGGGGCCACCTCTACGAGCAGTACTTC. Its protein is CASRGHLYEQYF.

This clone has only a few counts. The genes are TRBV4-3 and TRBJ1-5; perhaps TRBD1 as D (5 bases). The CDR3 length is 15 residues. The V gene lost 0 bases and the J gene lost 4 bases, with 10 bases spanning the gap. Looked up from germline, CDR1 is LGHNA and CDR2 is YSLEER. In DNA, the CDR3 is TGCGCCAGCAGCCAAGACTGGACACCGAATCAGCCCCAGCATTTT. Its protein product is CASSQDWTPNQPQHF.

The CDR3 DNA reads as TGTGCCAGCAGCTTGGGCAGGGCAAAGAACACCGGGGAGCTGTTTTTT. It specifies CASSLGRAKNTGELFF. The chain couples TRBV5-4 to TRBJ2-2; perhaps TRBD1 as D (5 bases). Germline CDR1 is SGHNT and CDR2 is YYREEE (reference sequence). The CDR3 is 16 residues long. Trimming left V 0 bases short and J 1 base short, with 10 bases between.

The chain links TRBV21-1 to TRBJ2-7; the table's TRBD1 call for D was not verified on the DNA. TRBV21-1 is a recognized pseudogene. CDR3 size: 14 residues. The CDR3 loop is CASSKGTGGYEQYF. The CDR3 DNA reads TGTGCCAGCAGCAAAGGGACAGGGGGCTACGAGCAGTACTTC.

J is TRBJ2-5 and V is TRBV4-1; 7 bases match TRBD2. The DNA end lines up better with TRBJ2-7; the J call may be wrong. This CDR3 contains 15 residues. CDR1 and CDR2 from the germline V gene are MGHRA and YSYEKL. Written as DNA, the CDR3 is TGCGCCAGCAGCGAAAGCGGGGAGTCCTCCTACGAGCAGTACTTC. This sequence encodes CASSESGESSYEQYF.

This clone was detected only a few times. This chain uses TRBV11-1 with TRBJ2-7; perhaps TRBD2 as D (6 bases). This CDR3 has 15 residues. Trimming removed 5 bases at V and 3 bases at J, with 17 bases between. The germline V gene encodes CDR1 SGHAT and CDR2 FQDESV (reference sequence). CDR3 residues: CASSALSGPLYEQYF. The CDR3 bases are TGTGCCAGCAGCGCCCTGAGCGGGCCCCTCTACGAGCAGTACTTC.

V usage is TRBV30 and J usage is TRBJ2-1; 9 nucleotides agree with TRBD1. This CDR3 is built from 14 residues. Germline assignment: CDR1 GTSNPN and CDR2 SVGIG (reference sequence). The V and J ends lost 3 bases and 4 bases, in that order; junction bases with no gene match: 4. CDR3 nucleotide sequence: TGTGCCTGGAGCCCCGGGACAGGGTACAATGAGCAGTTCTTC. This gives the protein CAWSPGTGYNEQFF.

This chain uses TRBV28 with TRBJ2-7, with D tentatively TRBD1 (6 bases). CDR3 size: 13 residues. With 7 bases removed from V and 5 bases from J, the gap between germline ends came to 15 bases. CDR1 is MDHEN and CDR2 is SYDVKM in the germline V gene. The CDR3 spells CASKIDRIHEQYF. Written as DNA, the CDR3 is TGTGCCAGCAAGATAGACAGGATCCACGAGCAGTACTTC.

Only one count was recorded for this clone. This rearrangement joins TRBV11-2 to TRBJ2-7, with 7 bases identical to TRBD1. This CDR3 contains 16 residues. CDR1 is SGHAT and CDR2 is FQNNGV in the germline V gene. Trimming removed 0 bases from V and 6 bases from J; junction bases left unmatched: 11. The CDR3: CASSLDPWTGSGEQYF. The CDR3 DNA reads TGTGCCAGCAGCTTAGATCCTTGGACAGGTTCTGGCGAGCAGTACTTC. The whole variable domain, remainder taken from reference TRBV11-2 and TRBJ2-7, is EAGVAQSPRYKIIEKRQSVAFWCNPISGHATLYWYQQILGQGPKLLIQFQNNGVVDDSQLPKDRFSAERLKGVDSTLKIQPAKLEDSAVYLCASSLDPWTGSGEQYFGPGTRLTVT.

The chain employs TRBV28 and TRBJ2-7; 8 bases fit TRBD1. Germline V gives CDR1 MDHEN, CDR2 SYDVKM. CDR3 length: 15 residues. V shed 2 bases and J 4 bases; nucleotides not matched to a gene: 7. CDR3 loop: CASSLPGTGNYEQYF. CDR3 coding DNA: TGTGCCAGCAGTTTACCCGGGACAGGCAATTACGAGCAGTACTTC.

CDR3 residues: CASRRREEGGYTF. The CDR3 coding sequence is TGTGCCAGCAGGAGACGGGAGGAGGGTGGCTACACCTTC. This chain joins TRBV6-1 and TRBJ1-2; D unclear. Trimming removed 6 bases at V and 7 bases at J, with 15 bases between. Per germline, CDR1 MNHNS and CDR2 SASEGT. This CDR3 is built from 13 residues.

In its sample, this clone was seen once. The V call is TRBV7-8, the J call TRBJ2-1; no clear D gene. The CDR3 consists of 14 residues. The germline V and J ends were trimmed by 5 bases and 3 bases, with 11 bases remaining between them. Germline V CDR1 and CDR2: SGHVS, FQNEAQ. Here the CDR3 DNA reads TGTGCCAGCAGCCCTGTCAACATCTACAATGAGCAGTTCTTC. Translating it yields CASSPVNIYNEQFF.

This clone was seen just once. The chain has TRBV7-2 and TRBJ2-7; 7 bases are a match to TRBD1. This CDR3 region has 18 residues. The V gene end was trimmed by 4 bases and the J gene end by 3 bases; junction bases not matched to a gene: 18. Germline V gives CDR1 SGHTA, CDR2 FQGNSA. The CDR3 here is CASSSPDSQGVARYEQYF. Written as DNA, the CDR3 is TGTGCCAGCAGCTCACCAGACAGTCAGGGGGTCGCACGCTACGAGCAGTACTTC.

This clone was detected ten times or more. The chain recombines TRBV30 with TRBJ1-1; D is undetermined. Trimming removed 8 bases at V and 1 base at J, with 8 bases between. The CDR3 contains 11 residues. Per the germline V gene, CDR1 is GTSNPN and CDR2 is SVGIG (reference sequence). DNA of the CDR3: TGTGCCGGTACAGAGAACACTGAAGCTTTCTTT. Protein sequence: CAGTENTEAFF.

The CDR3 loop is CASSPRDRGYEQYF. DNA for the CDR3: TGTGCCAGCAGTCCACGGGACAGGGGGTACGAGCAGTACTTC. The chain has TRBV27 and TRBJ2-7; the match to TRBD1 covers 11 bases. CDR1 is MNHEY, CDR2 SMNVEV, per germline (reference sequence). The trim removed 5 bases at V and 4 bases at J, leaving 4 bases unmatched. The CDR3 totals 14 residues.